This T cell receptor (beta chain) was sequenced in a study of T cell changes during pregnancy in multiple sclerosis. TCRdb's copy holds only in-frame clones and misses some; the assay was immunoSEQ multiplex PCR. The sample has about 38,000 clones, 90% seen once. This material consisted of CD4+ T cells from peripheral blood mononuclear cells, taken in the second trimester of pregnancy. This receptor was obtained from a female donor with multiple sclerosis, enrolled in a pregnancy study.

CDR3 loop: CASSFPGTGGSYEQYF. The CDR3 coding sequence is TGCGCCAGCAGCTTTCCCGGGACAGGGGGCTCCTACGAGCAGTACTTC. The V call is TRBV5-1, the J call TRBJ2-7; 11 bases match TRBD1. The V gene's germline CDR1 is SGHRS and CDR2 YFSETQ. The J segment lost 0 bases and the V segment lost 2 bases, leaving 4 bases of the junction unmatched. This CDR3 spans 16 amino acids.